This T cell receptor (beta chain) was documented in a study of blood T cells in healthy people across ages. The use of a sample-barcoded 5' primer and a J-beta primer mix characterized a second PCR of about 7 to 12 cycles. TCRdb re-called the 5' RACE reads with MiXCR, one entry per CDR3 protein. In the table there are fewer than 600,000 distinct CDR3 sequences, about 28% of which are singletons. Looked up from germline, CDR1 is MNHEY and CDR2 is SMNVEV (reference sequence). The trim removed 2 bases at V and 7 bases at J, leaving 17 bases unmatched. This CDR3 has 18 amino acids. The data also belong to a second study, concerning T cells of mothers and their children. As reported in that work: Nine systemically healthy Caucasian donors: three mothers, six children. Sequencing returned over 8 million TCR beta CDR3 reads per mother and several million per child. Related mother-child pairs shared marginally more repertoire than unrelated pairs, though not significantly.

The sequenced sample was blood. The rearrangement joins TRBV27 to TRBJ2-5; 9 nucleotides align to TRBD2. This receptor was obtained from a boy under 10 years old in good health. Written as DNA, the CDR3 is TGTGCCAGCAGTTTACGGGTAGCTGGAGCGGGAGGTAGAGTGACCCAGTACTTC. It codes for CASSLRVAGAGGRVTQYF.